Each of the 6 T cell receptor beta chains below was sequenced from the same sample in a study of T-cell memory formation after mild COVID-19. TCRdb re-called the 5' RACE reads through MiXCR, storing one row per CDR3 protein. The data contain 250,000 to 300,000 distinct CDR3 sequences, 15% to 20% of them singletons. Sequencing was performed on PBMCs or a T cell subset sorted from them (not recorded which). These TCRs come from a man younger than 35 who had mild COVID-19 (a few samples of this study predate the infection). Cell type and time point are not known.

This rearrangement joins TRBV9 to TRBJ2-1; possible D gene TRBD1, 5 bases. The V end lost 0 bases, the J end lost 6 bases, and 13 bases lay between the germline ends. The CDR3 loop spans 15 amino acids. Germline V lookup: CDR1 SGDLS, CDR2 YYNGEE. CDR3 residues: CASSVAPRQGNEQFF. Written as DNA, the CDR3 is TGTGCCAGCAGCGTAGCCCCCCGGCAGGGCAATGAGCAGTTCTTC.

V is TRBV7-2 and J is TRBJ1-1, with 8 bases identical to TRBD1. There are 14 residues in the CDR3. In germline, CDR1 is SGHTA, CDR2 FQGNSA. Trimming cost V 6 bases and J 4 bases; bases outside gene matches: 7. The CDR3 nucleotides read TGTGCCAGCAGACGGACAGGGCAAGGCACTGAAGCTTTCTTT. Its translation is CASRRTGQGTEAFF.

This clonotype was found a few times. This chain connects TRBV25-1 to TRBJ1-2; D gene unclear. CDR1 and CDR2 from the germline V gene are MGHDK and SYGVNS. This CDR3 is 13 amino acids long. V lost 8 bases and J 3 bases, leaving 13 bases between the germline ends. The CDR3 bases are TGTGCCAGCCCCGAGGCCCTACACTATGGCTACACCTTC. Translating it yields CASPEALHYGYTF.

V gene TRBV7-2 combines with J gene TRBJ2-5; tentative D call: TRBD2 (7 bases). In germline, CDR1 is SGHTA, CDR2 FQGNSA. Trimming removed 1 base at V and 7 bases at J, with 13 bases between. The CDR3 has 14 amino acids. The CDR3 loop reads CASSLVGGPGTQYF. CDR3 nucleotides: TGTGCCAGCAGCTTAGTCGGGGGGCCTGGGACCCAGTACTTC.

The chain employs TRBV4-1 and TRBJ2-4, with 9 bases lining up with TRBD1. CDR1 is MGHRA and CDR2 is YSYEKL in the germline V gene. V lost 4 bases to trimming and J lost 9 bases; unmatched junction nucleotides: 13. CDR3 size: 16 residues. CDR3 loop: CASSLQTGGTSGIQYF. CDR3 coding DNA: TGCGCCAGCAGCCTTCAGACAGGGGGGACGAGTGGCATTCAGTACTTC.

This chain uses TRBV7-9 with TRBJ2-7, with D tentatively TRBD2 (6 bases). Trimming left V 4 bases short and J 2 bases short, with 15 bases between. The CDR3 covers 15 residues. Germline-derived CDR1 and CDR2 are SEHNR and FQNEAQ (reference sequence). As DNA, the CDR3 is TGTGCCAGCAGCTCCATACCCGGCGGGGCCTACGAGCAGTACTTC. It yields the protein CASSSIPGGAYEQYF.